The rows below give T cell receptor beta chains drawn from one sample of a study of beta chain features in type 1 diabetes. Sequenced by immunoSEQ multiplex PCR; TCRdb stores in-frame clones only, minus some. Seen here are 20,000 to 30,000 clones, over 60% observed once, and the top ten hold under 2.5%. Material: Tregs from blood. Every receptor here comes from a woman aged 40 to 55 in good health. CDR3s include the opening cysteine and the closing phenylalanine or tryptophan. The D gene is left open where the match is weak. Rows may omit the clone size; those that give it use once, few, many or a size class.

J: TRBJ2-1; size: medium-sized; D: -; V: TRBV29-1; DNA: TGCAGCGCCGGGGGGCAGCGCAATGAGCAGTTCTTC; CDR3: CSAGGQRNEQFF
J: TRBJ2-7; size: -; D: -; V: TRBV2; DNA: TGTGCCAGCACTACGGACAACTACTCCTACGAGCAGTACTTC; CDR3: CASTTDNYSYEQYF
J: TRBJ2-2; size: once; D: -; V: TRBV4-2; DNA: TGTGCCAGCAGCCAGACAAGGGAGCTGTTTTTT; CDR3: CASSQTRELFF
J: TRBJ2-7; size: -; D: -; V: TRBV5-1; DNA: TGCGCCAGCAGCTTGATCGGACACCAATCCTACGAGCAGTACTTC; CDR3: CASSLIGHQSYEQYF
J: TRBJ2-2; size: -; D: TRBD1; V: TRBV29-1; DNA: TGCAGCGTCGACAGGGGGGGCACCGGGGAGCTGTTTTTT; CDR3: CSVDRGGTGELFF
J: TRBJ1-4; size: -; D: -; V: TRBV18; DNA: TGTGCCAGCTCACCCGTTTTAACTAATGAAAAACTGTTTTTT; CDR3: CASSPVLTNEKLFF
J: TRBJ1-5; size: -; D: -; V: TRBV4-2; DNA: TGTGCCAGCAGCCAAGGGCGGCTAAACCAGCCCCAGCATTTT; CDR3: CASSQGRLNQPQHF
J: TRBJ2-3; size: -; D: -; V: TRBV10-1; DNA: TGCGCCAGCAGCGGGGGATCAGATACGCAGTATTTT; CDR3: CASSGGSDTQYF
J: TRBJ2-7; size: -; D: -; V: TRBV27; DNA: TGTGCCAGCAGTTTATCGACCCTGGCAGGCGAGCAGTACTTC; CDR3: CASSLSTLAGEQYF
J: TRBJ2-1; size: -; D: -; V: TRBV7-9; DNA: TGTGCCAGCAGCCAAACTCTGTCAAATGAGCAGTTCTTC; CDR3: CASSQTLSNEQFF
J: TRBJ2-5; size: -; D: TRBD1; V: TRBV27; DNA: TGTGCCAGCAGTTTCGACAGGGCGCGGGAGACCCAGTACTTC; CDR3: CASSFDRARETQYF
J: TRBJ2-3; size: -; D: -; V: TRBV6-5; DNA: TGTGCCAGCAGCGGCGGGCTCACAGATACGCAGTATTTT; CDR3: CASSGGLTDTQYF
J: TRBJ1-6; size: -; D: -; V: TRBV2; DNA: TGTGCCAGCAGTGAAAGGCAGGGTTTTTCACCCCTCCACTTT; CDR3: CASSERQGFSPLHF
J: TRBJ2-5; size: -; D: TRBD2; V: TRBV5-4; DNA: TGTGCCTCCTCGCTGGAGAGCGGGGGACCCCAAGAGACCCAGTACTTC; CDR3: CASSLESGGPQETQYF
J: TRBJ1-4; size: few; D: -; V: TRBV29-1; DNA: TGCAGCGTCGTTCAGGGGTGGACAACTAATGAAAAACTGTTTTTT; CDR3: CSVVQGWTTNEKLFF
J: TRBJ1-3; size: -; D: -; V: TRBV5-1; DNA: TGCGCCAGCAGCTTGGCCGGTCCCTTTACTGGAAACACCATATATTTT; CDR3: CASSLAGPFTGNTIYF
J: TRBJ1-5; size: few; D: -; V: TRBV7-2; DNA: TGTGCCAGCATTGAGGCGGGGACCAATCAGCCCCAGCATTTT; CDR3: CASIEAGTNQPQHF
J: TRBJ2-7; size: -; D: TRBD2; V: TRBV4-2; DNA: TGTGCCAGCAGCCAAGTGGCCGGGGGGGGAAACGAGCAGTACTTC; CDR3: CASSQVAGGGNEQYF
J: TRBJ2-2; size: -; D: -; V: TRBV11-1; DNA: TGTGCCAGCAGCGAACGGTGGGGCCGGAGCACCGGGGAGCTGTTTTTT; CDR3: CASSERWGRSTGELFF
J: TRBJ2-5; size: -; D: -; V: TRBV7-2; DNA: TGTGCCAGCAGCTTCCCCACTAGTGGAGAGACCCAGTACTTC; CDR3: CASSFPTSGETQYF
J: TRBJ2-2; size: -; D: TRBD1; V: TRBV2; DNA: TGTGCCAGCAGTCAGGGGGCGCGGGACACCGGGGAGCTGTTTTTT; CDR3: CASSQGARDTGELFF
J: TRBJ2-3; size: -; D: -; V: TRBV7-2; DNA: TGTGCCAGCAGATCAACCGGGGTGGGGGCCCGCACAGATACGCAGTATTTT; CDR3: CASRSTGVGARTDTQYF
J: TRBJ2-5; size: few; D: -; V: TRBV28; DNA: TGTGCCAGCAGTTCTCACAGGGTCCAAGAGACCCAGTACTTC; CDR3: CASSSHRVQETQYF
J: TRBJ1-4; size: few; D: TRBD1; V: TRBV13; DNA: TGTGCCAGCAGCTTTGGCGCAGGGGGCGTTGAAAAACTGTTTTTT; CDR3: CASSFGAGGVEKLFF
J: TRBJ2-2; size: -; D: -; V: TRBV12-5; DNA: TGTGCTAGTGGTTTGGCGGGGGAGGAGGGGGCCACCGGGGAGCTGTTTTTT; CDR3: CASGLAGEEGATGELFF
J: TRBJ2-1; size: once; D: -; V: TRBV6-5; DNA: TGTGCCAGCAGTAGACCTCTTGGGGCATACAATGAGCAGTTCTTC; CDR3: CASSRPLGAYNEQFF
J: TRBJ2-1; size: -; D: -; V: TRBV5-6; DNA: TGTGCCAGCAGCTTGGATTCGGAGCAGTTCTTC; CDR3: CASSLDSEQFF
J: TRBJ1-5; size: -; D: -; V: TRBV6-5; DNA: TGTGCCAGCGGAACAGTTCGGCATAGCAATCAGCCCCAGCATTTT; CDR3: CASGTVRHSNQPQHF
J: TRBJ2-7; size: -; D: -; V: TRBV6-6; DNA: TGTGCCAGCAGACACTCGGGGACTTCCTCCTACGAGCAGTACTTC; CDR3: CASRHSGTSSYEQYF
J: TRBJ1-2; size: -; D: -; V: TRBV7-9; DNA: TGTGCCAGCAGCTCCCTGTCTAGACAGGAATATAGCTACACCTTC; CDR3: CASSSLSRQEYSYTF
J: TRBJ1-2; size: -; D: TRBD1; V: TRBV4-1; DNA: TGCGCCAGCAGCCAGAGACAGGGGGCTGACTATGGCTACACCTTC; CDR3: CASSQRQGADYGYTF
J: TRBJ2-7; size: -; D: TRBD1; V: TRBV6-5; DNA: TGTGCCAGCAGTTACTTAGGACAGGGTTACGAGCAGTACTTC; CDR3: CASSYLGQGYEQYF
J: TRBJ2-1; size: -; D: -; V: TRBV19; DNA: TGTGCCAGTAGTCTGGCGGGCCCTACAGATGAGCAGTTCTTC; CDR3: CASSLAGPTDEQFF
J: TRBJ1-4; size: -; D: TRBD1; V: TRBV11-2; DNA: TGTGCCAGCAGCTTAGGACAGGGGCTGGGAATGGGGGAAAAACTGTTTTTT; CDR3: CASSLGQGLGMGEKLFF
J: TRBJ2-1; size: -; D: TRBD2; V: TRBV7-9; DNA: TGTGCCAGCAGCTTGGGACTAGCGGGGGGCCCCTACAATGAGCAGTTCTTC; CDR3: CASSLGLAGGPYNEQFF